The clone carrying this TCR beta chain was detected ten times or more. Antigen unknown. The data originate from a study of Graves' ophthalmopathy and Graves' hyperthyroidism. The wider study: Peripheral blood collection took place at initial diagnosis, before any treatment. Study observations and caveats: The model forecast ophthalmopathy progression, reaching around 66% sensitivity and approximately 79% specificity.

V was clipped by 4 bases and J by 3 bases; unmatched bases: 13. Germline CDR1 and CDR2: MDHEN and SYDVKM. The CDR3 contains 17 residues. Amplifying from RNA transcripts, the study obtained TCR beta CDR3 regions. Following a first-round RT-PCR that used HTBI primers, a second-round multiplex PCR was carried out. MiXCR was run by TCRdb on the multiplex PCR reads, yielding one entry per CDR3 protein. The data contain hundreds of thousands of distinct CDR3 sequences, about 22% of them singletons. Source material: peripheral blood. The gene calls are TRBV28 and TRBJ1-2; the match to TRBD1 covers 8 bases. The source is a woman between 45 and 65 years old with Graves' ophthalmopathy. CDR3 loop: CASSSYPGQGVHYGYTF. The CDR3 coding sequence is TGTGCCAGCAGTTCCTATCCAGGACAGGGTGTTCACTATGGCTACACCTTC.